This T cell receptor beta chain appears in the sequencing data of a study of blood T cell repertoires in COVID-19. The data were produced by immunoSEQ multiplex PCR, yet TCRdb's version contains in-frame clones alone and is incomplete. The table includes about 230,000 clones, around 89% detected once. There are 19 residues in the CDR3. The V gene end was trimmed by 4 bases and the J gene end by 4 bases; junction bases not matched to a gene: 14. In germline, CDR1 is MGHRA, CDR2 YSYEKL. Enrolled during active infection, Seattle patients were then followed longitudinally. The chain couples TRBV4-1 to TRBJ2-2; 11 bases match TRBD2. This TCR derives from a man under 40 with COVID-19, enrolled during active disease. Sequences were obtained from peripheral blood. The CDR3: CASSPRGTSGSSGTGELFF. The CDR3 DNA sequence: TGCGCCAGCAGCCCCCGAGGAACTAGCGGGAGTTCTGGCACCGGGGAGCTGTTTTTT.